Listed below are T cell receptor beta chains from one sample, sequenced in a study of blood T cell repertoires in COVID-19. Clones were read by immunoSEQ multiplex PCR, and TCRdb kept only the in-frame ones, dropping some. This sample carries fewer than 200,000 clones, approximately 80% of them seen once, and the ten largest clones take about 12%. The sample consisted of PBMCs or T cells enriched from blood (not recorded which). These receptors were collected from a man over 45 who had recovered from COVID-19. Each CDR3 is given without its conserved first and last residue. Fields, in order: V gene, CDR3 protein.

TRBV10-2 ASKPGSTYGYT
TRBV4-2 ASSQVPSRRTERHSNQPQH
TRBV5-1 ASSPGRGTNQPQH
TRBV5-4 ASSLGGGQTDTQY
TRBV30 AWVMGGNTEAF
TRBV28 ASSLEDRGTEAF
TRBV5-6 ASSLGQGRSPGNTIY
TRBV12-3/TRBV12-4 ASSARGYQPQH
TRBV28 ASHGQGADTQY
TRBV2 ASSEQSGGNEKLF
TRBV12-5 ASGLGVSGNTEAF
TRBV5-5 ASSLQETQY
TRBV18 ASSGTGTFMDGYT
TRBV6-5 ASRQGVWDTEAF
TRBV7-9 ASSRGQGHEKLF
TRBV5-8 ASSEGQRETQY